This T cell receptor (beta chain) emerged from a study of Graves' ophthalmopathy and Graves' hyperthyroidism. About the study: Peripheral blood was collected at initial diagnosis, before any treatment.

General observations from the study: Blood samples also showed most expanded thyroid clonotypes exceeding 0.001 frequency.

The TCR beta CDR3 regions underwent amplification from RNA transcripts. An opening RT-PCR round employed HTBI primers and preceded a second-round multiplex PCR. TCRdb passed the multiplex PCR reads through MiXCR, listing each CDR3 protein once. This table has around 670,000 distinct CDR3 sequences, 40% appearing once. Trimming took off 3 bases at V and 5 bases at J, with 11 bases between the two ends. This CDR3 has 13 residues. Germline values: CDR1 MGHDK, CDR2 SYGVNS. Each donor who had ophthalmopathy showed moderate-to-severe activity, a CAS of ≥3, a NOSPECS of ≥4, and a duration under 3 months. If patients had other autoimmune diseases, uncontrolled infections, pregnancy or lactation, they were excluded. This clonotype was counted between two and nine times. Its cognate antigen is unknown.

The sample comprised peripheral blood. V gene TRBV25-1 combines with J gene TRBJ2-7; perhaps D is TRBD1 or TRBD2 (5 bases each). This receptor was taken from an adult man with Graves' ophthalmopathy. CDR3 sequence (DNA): TGTGCCAGCAGTGACAGGGAGTTAAACGAGCAGTACTTC. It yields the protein CASSDRELNEQYF.